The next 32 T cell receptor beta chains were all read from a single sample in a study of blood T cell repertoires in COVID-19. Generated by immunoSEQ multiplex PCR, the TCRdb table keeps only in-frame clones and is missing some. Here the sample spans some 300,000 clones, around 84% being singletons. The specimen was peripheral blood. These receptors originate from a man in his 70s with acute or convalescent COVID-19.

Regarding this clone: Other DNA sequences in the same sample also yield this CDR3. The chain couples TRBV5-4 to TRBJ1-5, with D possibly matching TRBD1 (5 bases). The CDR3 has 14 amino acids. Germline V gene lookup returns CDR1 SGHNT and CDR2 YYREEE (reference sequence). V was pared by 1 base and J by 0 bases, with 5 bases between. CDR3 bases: TGTGCCAGCAGCTTGAGGGGTAGCAATCAGCCCCAGCATTTT. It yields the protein CASSLRGSNQPQHF.

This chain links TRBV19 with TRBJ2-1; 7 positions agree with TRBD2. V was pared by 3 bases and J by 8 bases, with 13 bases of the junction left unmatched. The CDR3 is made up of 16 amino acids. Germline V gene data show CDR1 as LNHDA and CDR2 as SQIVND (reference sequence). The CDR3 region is CASSIEGRGGIYEQFF. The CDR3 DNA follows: TGTGCCAGTAGTATTGAGGGGAGGGGTGGGATTTATGAGCAGTTCTTC.

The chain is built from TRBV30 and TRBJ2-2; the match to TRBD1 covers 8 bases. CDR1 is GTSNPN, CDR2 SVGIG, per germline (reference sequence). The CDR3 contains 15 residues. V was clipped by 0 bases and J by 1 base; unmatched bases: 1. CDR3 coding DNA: TGTGCCTGGAGTGTCGGGACAGGGAACACCGGGGAGCTGTTTTTT. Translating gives CAWSVGTGNTGELFF.

This CDR3 reads CASSPGTIGETQYF. The DNA for the CDR3 is TGTGCCAGCAGCCCCGGGACAATAGGCGAGACCCAGTACTTC. This chain uses TRBV3-1 (or the pseudogene TRBV3-2) with TRBJ2-5; maybe TRBD1 (6 bases). The CDR3 extends over 14 amino acids. Germline loops: CDR1 LGHDT, CDR2 YNNKEL (reference sequence). V lost 4 bases and J lost 5, with 14 bases in between.

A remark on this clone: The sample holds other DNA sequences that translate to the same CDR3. As DNA, the CDR3 is TGTGCCAGCAGTTTGGGACAGAACTATGGCTACACCTTC. Translating it yields CASSLGQNYGYTF. The chain recombines TRBV28 with TRBJ1-2; 7 bases are shared with TRBD1. V dropped 3 bases and J dropped 2; count of bases not matched to a gene: 0. Germline values: CDR1 MDHEN, CDR2 SYDVKM. The CDR3 consists of 13 residues.

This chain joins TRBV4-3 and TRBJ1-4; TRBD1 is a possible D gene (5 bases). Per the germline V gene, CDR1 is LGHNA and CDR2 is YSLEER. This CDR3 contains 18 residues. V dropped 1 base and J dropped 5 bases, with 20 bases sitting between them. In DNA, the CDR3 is TGCGCCAGCAGCCAAGGATCCGGGACGGCCGGGAGGAATGAAAAACTGTTTTTT. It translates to CASSQGSGTAGRNEKLFF.

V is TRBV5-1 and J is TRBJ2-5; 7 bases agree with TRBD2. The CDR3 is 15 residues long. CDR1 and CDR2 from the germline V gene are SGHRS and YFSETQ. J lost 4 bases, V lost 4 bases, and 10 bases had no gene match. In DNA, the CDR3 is TGCGCCAGCAGCCTTACAGGAGAGCGGGGAGAGACCCAGTACTTC. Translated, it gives CASSLTGERGETQYF.

CDR3 residues: CASSSYGTEHYGYTF. The DNA of the CDR3 is TGTGCCAGCAGTTCCTACGGGACTGAGCACTATGGCTACACCTTC. V and J are TRBV27 and TRBJ1-2, with a weak D call TRBD1 (5 bases). Trimming removed 4 bases from V and 3 bases from J, with 15 bases in between. Per the germline V gene, CDR1 is MNHEY and CDR2 is SMNVEV (reference sequence). The CDR3 contains 15 residues.

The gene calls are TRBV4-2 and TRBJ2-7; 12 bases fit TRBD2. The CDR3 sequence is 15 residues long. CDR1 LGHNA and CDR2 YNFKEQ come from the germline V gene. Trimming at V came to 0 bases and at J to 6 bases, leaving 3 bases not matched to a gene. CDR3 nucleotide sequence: TGTGCCAGCAGCCAAGATCGACTAGCGGGGGCCGAGCAGTACTTC. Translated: CASSQDRLAGAEQYF.

DNA of the CDR3: TGTGCCAGCAGTTTGTCTCGGAAAAGGGGGGGGTACGAGCAGTACTTC. Its translation: CASSLSRKRGGYEQYF. The chain joins TRBV28 to TRBJ2-7; TRBD2 might be the D (7 bases). This CDR3 contains 16 residues. V gave up 3 bases and J gave up 4 bases, with 19 bases separating them. CDR1 is MDHEN, CDR2 SYDVKM, per germline.

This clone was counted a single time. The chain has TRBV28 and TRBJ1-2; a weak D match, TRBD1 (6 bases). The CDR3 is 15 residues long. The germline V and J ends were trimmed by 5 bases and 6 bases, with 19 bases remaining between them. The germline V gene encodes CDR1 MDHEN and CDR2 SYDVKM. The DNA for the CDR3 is TGTGCCAGCAGTCCTCTACAGGGATCATTGAATGGCTACACCTTC. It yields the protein CASSPLQGSLNGYTF.

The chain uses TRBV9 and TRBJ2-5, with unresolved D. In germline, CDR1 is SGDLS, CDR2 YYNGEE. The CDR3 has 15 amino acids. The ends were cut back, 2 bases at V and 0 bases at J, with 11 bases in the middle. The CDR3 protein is CASSVFSGYQETQYF. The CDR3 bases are TGTGCCAGCAGCGTCTTCTCCGGGTACCAAGAGACCCAGTACTTC.

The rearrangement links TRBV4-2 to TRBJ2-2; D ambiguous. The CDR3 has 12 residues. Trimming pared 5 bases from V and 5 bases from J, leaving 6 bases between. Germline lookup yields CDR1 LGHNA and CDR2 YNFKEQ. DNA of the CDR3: TGTGCCAGCAGCGTCGGGACCGGGGAGCTGTTTTTT. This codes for CASSVGTGELFF.

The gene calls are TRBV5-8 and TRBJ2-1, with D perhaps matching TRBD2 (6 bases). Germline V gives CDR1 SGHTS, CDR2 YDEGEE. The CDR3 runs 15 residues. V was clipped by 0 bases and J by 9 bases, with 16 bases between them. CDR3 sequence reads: CASSLGLDGSGEQFF. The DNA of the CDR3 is TGTGCCAGCAGCTTGGGACTCGACGGGAGCGGTGAGCAGTTCTTC.

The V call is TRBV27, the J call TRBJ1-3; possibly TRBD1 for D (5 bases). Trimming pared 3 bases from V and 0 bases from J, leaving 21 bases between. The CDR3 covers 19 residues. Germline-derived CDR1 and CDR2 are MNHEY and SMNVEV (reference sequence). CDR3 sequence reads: CASSFGMRGVSFSGNTIYF. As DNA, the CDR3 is TGTGCCAGCAGTTTCGGGATGCGGGGGGTTTCGTTCTCTGGAAACACCATATATTTT.

The CDR3 region is CAIRTSGVSAEQFF. The DNA for the CDR3 is TGTGCCATCAGGACTAGCGGGGTTTCAGCCGAGCAGTTCTTC. This chain links TRBV10-3 with TRBJ2-1; 11 bases map to TRBD2. CDR3 length: 14 amino acids. Looked up from germline, CDR1 is ENHRY and CDR2 is SYGVKD. V lost 6 bases and J lost 10; bases outside the gene matches: 8.

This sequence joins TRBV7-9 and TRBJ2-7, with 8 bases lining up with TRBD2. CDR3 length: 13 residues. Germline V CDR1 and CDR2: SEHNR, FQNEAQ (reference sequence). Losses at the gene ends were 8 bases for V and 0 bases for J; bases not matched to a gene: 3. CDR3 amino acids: CASAGGSSYEQYF. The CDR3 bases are TGTGCCAGCGCGGGGGGTAGCTCCTACGAGCAGTACTTC.

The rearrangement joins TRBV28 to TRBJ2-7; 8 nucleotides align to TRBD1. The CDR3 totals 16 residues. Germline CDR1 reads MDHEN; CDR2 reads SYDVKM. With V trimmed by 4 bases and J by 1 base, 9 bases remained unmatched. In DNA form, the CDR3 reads TGTGCCAGCAGTTCCCCCCCAGGACAGGGTTCCTACGAGCAGTACTTC. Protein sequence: CASSSPPGQGSYEQYF. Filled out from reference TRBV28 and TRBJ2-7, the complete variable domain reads DVKVTQSSRYLVKRTGEKVFLECVQDMDHENMFWYRQDPGLGLRLIYFSYDVKMKEKGDIPEGYSVSREKKERFSLILESASTNQTSMYLCASSSPPGQGSYEQYFGPGTRLTVT.

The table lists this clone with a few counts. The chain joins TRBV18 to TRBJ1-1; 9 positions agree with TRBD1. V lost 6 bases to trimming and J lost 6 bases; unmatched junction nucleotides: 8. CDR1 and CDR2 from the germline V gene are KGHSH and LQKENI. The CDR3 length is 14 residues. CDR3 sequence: CASSPRTGDAEAFF. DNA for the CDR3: TGTGCCAGCTCCCCTCGGACAGGGGACGCTGAAGCTTTCTTT.

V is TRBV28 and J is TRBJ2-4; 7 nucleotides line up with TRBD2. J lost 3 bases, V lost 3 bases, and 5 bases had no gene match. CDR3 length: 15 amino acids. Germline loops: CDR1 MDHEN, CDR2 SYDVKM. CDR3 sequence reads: CASSLVGGVKNIQYF. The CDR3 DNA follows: TGTGCCAGCAGTTTGGTGGGAGGGGTCAAAAACATTCAGTACTTC.

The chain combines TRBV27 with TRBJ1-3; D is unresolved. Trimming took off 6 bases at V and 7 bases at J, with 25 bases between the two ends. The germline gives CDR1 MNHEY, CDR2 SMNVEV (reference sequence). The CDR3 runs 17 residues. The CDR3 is CASRLITRWVEANTIYF. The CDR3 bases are TGTGCCAGCAGGTTAATTACGCGTTGGGTCGAGGCGAACACCATATATTTT.

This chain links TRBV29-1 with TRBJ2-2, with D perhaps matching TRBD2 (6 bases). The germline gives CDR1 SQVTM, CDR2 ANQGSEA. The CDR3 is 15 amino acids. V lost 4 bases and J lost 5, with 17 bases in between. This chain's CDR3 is CSVGLHGGRTGELFF. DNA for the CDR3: TGCAGCGTTGGGTTGCACGGGGGTAGAACCGGGGAGCTGTTTTTT.

The CDR3 region has the DNA TGTGCCAGCAGTTTCATTTCCGACAGGGGCTCCTATGGCTACACCTTC. This encodes CASSFISDRGSYGYTF. The V call is TRBV28, the J call TRBJ1-2; TRBD1 matches at 8 bases. The J segment lost 4 bases and the V segment lost 3 bases, leaving 10 bases of the junction unmatched. Germline V gene lookup returns CDR1 MDHEN and CDR2 SYDVKM. CDR3 size: 16 residues.

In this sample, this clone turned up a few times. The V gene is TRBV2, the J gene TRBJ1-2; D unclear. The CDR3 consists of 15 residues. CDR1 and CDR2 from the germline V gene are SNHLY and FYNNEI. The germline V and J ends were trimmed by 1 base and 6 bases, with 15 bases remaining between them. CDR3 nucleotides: TGTGCCAGCAGTGAAGGGGCGAGGGCTTGGGATGGCTACACCTTC. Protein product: CASSEGARAWDGYTF.

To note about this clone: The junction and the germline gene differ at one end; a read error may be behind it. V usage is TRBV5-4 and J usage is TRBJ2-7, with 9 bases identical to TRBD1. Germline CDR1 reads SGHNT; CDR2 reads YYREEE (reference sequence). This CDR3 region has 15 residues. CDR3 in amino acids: CASSLQRDRVGSIHF. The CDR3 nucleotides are TGTGCCAGCAGCTTACAGCGGGACAGGGTAGGATCTATACACTTC.

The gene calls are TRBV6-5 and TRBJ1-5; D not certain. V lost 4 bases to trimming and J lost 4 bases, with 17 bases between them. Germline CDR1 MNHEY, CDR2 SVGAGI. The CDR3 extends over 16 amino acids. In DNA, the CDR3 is TGTGCCAGCAGTTCCTCTTCGGGAAGACTTAATCAGCCCCAGCATTTT. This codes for CASSSSSGRLNQPQHF.

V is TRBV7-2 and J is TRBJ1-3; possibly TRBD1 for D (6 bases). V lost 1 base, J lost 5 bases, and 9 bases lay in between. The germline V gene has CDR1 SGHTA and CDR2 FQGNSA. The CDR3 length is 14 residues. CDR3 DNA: TGTGCCAGCAGCTTAGACAGGGCTCGAAACACCATATATTTT. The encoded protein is CASSLDRARNTIYF.

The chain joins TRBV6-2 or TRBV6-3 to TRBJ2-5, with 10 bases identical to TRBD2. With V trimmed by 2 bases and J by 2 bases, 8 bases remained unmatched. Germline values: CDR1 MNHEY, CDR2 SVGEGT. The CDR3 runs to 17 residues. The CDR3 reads CASSYARASGGQETQYF. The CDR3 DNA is TGTGCCAGCAGTTACGCCAGGGCTAGCGGGGGACAAGAGACCCAGTACTTC.

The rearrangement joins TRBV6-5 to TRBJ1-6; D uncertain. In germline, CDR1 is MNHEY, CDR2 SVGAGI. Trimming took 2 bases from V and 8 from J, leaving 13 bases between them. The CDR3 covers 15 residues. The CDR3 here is CASSYAGNSDSPLHF. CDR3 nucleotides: TGTGCCAGCAGTTACGCGGGTAATTCGGATTCACCCCTCCACTTT.

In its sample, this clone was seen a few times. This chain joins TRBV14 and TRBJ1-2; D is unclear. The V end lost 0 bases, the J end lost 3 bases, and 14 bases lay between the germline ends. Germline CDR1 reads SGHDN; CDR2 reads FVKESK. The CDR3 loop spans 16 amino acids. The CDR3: CASSQDPYSGYYGYTF. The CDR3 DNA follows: TGTGCCAGCAGCCAAGATCCGTACAGTGGATACTATGGCTACACCTTC.

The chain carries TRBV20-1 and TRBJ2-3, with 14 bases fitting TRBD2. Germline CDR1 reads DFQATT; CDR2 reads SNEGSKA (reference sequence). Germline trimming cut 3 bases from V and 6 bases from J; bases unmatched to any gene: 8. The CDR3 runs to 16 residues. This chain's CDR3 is CSASVLGLAGGDTQYF. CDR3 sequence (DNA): TGCAGTGCTAGTGTTCTTGGACTAGCGGGGGGCGATACGCAGTATTTT.

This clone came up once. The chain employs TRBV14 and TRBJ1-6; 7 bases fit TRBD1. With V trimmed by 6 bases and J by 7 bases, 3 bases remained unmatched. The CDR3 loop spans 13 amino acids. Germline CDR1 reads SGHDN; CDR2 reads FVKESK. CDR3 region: CASSLQGNSPLHF. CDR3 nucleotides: TGTGCCAGCAGTCTACAGGGGAATTCACCCCTCCACTTT.